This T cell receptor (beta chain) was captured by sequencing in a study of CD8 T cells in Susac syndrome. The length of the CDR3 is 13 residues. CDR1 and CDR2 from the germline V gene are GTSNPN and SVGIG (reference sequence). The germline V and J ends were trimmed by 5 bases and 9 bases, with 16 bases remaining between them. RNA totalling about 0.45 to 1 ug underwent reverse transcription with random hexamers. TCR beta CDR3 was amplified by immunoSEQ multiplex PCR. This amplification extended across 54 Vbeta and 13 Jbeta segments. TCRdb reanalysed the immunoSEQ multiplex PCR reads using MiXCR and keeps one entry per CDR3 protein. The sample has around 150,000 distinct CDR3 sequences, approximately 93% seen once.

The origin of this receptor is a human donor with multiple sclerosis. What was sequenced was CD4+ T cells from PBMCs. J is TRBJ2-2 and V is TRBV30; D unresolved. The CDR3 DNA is TGTGCCTGGTGGTGGCCGTTGTCGCGGGAGCTGTTTTTT. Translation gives CAWWWPLSRELFF. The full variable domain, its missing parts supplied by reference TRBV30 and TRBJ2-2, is SQTIHQWPATLVQPVGSPLSLECTVEGTSNPNLYWYRQAAGRGLQLLFYSVGIGQISSEVPQNLSASRPQDRQFILSSKKLLLSDSGFYLCAWWWPLSRELFFGEGSRLTVL.